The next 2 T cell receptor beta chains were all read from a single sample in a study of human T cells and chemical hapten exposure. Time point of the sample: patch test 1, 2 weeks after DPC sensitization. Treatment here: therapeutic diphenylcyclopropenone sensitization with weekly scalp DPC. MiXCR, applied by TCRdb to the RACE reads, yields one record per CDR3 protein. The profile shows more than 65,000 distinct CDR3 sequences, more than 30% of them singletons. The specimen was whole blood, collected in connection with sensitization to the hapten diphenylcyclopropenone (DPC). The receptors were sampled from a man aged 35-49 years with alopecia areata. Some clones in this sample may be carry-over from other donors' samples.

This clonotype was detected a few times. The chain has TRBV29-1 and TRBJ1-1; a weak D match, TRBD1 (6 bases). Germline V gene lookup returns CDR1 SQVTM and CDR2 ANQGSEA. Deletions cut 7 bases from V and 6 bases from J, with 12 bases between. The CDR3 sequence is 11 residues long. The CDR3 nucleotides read TGCAGCGGGGACAAGGGGTCTGAAGCTTTCTTT. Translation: CSGDKGSEAFF.

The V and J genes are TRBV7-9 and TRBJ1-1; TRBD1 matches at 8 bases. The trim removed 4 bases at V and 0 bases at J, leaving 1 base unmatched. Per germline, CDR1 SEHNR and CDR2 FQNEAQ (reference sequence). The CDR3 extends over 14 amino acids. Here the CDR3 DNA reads TGTGCCAGCAGCTCGACAGGGGTGAACACTGAAGCTTTCTTT. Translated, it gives CASSSTGVNTEAFF.